Shown below are 31 T cell receptor beta chains from a single sample sequenced in a study of OX40 agonist ivuxolimab in advanced cancers. TCRdb's table, derived via immunoSEQ multiplex PCR, lists solely in-frame clones and lacks some. The table includes nearly 110,000 clones, approximately 90% detected once. This material consisted of CD4+ or CD8+ T cells sorted from blood, taken in a trial of the OX40 agonist ivuxolimab. Receptors were obtained from an adult with an advanced solid tumor such as melanoma, head and neck, liver or kidney cancer.

CDR3 DNA sequence: TGTGCCAGTAGTAGTAACATGTACGAGCAGTACTTC. Translating gives CASSSNMYEQYF. The V call is TRBV19, the J call TRBJ2-7, with unresolved D. Germline V gives CDR1 LNHDA, CDR2 SQIVND (reference sequence). The CDR3 consists of 12 residues. V dropped 4 bases and J dropped 4 bases, with 8 bases sitting between them.

The CDR3 loop reads CASSQGRTYEQYF. CDR3 bases: TGTGCCAGCTCACAGGGCAGAACCTACGAGCAGTACTTC. The rearrangement links TRBV18 to TRBJ2-7, with unresolved D. The germline V gene encodes CDR1 KGHSH and CDR2 LQKENI. The V and J ends lost 4 bases and 2 bases respectively, with 9 bases between them. The CDR3 loop spans 13 amino acids.

V gene TRBV27 combines with J gene TRBJ1-1; no reliable D call. The germline V gene encodes CDR1 MNHEY and CDR2 SMNVEV (reference sequence). V was cut by 6 bases and J by 1 base, with 6 bases left in between. The CDR3 contains 12 residues. CDR3 protein: CASSSGNTEAFF. The CDR3 DNA is TGTGCCAGCAGCTCCGGGAACACTGAAGCTTTCTTT.

V and J are TRBV7-2 and TRBJ2-5, with D possibly TRBD2 on 5 matching bases. V dropped 5 bases and J dropped 11 bases, with 15 bases sitting between them. The CDR3 runs 12 residues. Germline V gene data show CDR1 as SGHTA and CDR2 as FQGNSA. The CDR3 nucleotides read TGTGCCAGCAGCCCTAACTTCGGACTGCAGTACTTC. Translated, it gives CASSPNFGLQYF.

The rearrangement uses TRBV9 and TRBJ2-1; D is uncertain. This CDR3 has 15 amino acids. Germline V gene data show CDR1 as SGDLS and CDR2 as YYNGEE. Trimming removed 6 bases at V and 4 bases at J, with 17 bases between. The DNA for the CDR3 is TGTGCCAGCAACACTGCCGGCGTCGTTTACAATGAGCAGTTCTTC. Its translation: CASNTAGVVYNEQFF.

The chain is built from TRBV28 and TRBJ1-5; D possibly corresponds to TRBD1 (6 bases). Germline values: CDR1 MDHEN, CDR2 SYDVKM. V was cut by 7 bases and J by 4 bases, with 17 bases left in between. This CDR3 spans 15 amino acids. CDR3 coding DNA: TGTGCCAGCACTCAAGGAGGGGGGCGGAATCAGCCCCAGCATTTT. Translated: CASTQGGGRNQPQHF.

The rearrangement links TRBV6-1 to TRBJ1-3; D not certain. Trimming stripped 5 bases from V and 0 bases from J, with 8 bases between. Germline V CDR1 and CDR2: MNHNS, SASEGT. The CDR3 has 14 amino acids. The CDR3 DNA is TGTGCCAGCAGTAATAATCTCTCTGGAAACACCATATATTTT. This encodes CASSNNLSGNTIYF.

The chain joins TRBV15 to TRBJ1-4; no clear D. V was clipped by 0 bases and J by 3 bases, with 11 bases between them. CDR1 and CDR2 from the germline V gene are LNHNV and YYDKDF (reference sequence). CDR3 length: 16 amino acids. The CDR3 loop reads CATSRDMGTSNEKLFF. CDR3 DNA sequence: TGTGCCACCAGCAGAGATATGGGCACGTCTAATGAAAAACTGTTTTTT. The complete variable domain, with remaining parts taken from reference TRBV15 and TRBJ1-4, reads DAMVIQNPRYQVTQFGKPVTLSCSQTLNHNVMYWYQQKSSQAPKLLFHYYDKDFNNEADTPDNFQSRRPNTSFCFLDIRSPGLGDTAMYLCATSRDMGTSNEKLFFGSGTQLSVL.

This chain links TRBV28 with TRBJ1-4; TRBD1 is a possible D gene (5 bases). V was clipped by 7 bases and J by 6 bases, with 12 bases between them. The CDR3 consists of 13 residues. Germline V gene sequence: CDR1 MDHEN, CDR2 SYDVKM. The CDR3 spells CASTRGGDEKLFF. CDR3 sequence (DNA): TGTGCCAGCACGAGGGGTGGGGATGAAAAACTGTTTTTT.

V gene TRBV10-3 combines with J gene TRBJ2-3; the D gene is possibly TRBD2 (6 bases). There are 14 residues in the CDR3. The V gene lost 10 bases and the J gene lost 2 bases, with 16 bases spanning the gap. Germline loops: CDR1 ENHRY, CDR2 SYGVKD. CDR3 DNA: TGTGCCACCGCCGGGGGAGAGTCCACAGATACGCAGTATTTT. This encodes CATAGGESTDTQYF.

CDR3 in DNA: TGTGCCAGCAGCCCGGACAGCTTGGGGTCACCCCTCCACTTT. Its protein is CASSPDSLGSPLHF. The chain employs TRBV6-4 and TRBJ1-6; D is perhaps TRBD1 (6 bases). The germline V gene has CDR1 MRHNA and CDR2 SNTAGT. V lost 6 bases and J lost 10, with 16 bases in between. There are 14 residues in the CDR3.

Worth noting for this clone: Other nucleotide sequences in the sample specify the same CDR3. V usage is TRBV25-1 and J usage is TRBJ1-1; no firm D call. Germline lookup yields CDR1 MGHDK and CDR2 SYGVNS. This CDR3 contains 13 residues. V was shortened by 9 bases and J by 1 base, with 12 bases between the two germline ends. The CDR3 spells CASKRGGNTEAFF. CDR3 nucleotide sequence: TGTGCCAGTAAGCGGGGAGGGAACACTGAAGCTTTCTTT.

V is TRBV6-1 and J is TRBJ1-5, with TRBD1 matching over 8 bases. The CDR3 length is 15 residues. Unmatched junction bases numbered 10, after V lost 6 bases and J lost 6 bases. Germline-derived CDR1 and CDR2 are MNHNS and SASEGT. The CDR3 nucleotides read TGTGCCAGCAGCCCAGGGGGCGTTTATGGTCAGCCCCAGCATTTT. Its protein is CASSPGGVYGQPQHF.

The chain combines TRBV5-1 with TRBJ1-1; 11 nucleotides line up with TRBD1. V was pared by 0 bases and J by 4 bases, with 5 bases of the junction left unmatched. Germline-derived CDR1 and CDR2 are SGHRS and YFSETQ. The CDR3 has 16 amino acids. The CDR3 loop is CASSLGTGTGGTEAFF. The CDR3 nucleotides are TGCGCCAGCAGCTTGGGTACCGGGACAGGGGGCACTGAAGCTTTCTTT.

The chain employs TRBV19 and TRBJ2-1; tentatively, D is TRBD1 or TRBD2 (5 bases each). This CDR3 has 10 residues. Between the trimmed V and J ends, which lost 6 bases and 8 bases, there was a span of 5 bases. Germline V lookup: CDR1 LNHDA, CDR2 SQIVND (reference sequence). The chain's CDR3 is CASRGDEQFF. CDR3 in DNA: TGTGCCAGTAGGGGGGATGAGCAGTTCTTC.

This rearrangement joins TRBV28 to TRBJ1-1; tentatively, D is TRBD1 (5 bases). The CDR3 covers 12 residues. The germline V and J ends were trimmed by 5 bases and 10 bases, with 14 bases remaining between them. The germline V gene encodes CDR1 MDHEN and CDR2 SYDVKM. The CDR3 DNA reads as TGTGCCAGCAGTCCCCGTAAGGGGAGAGCTTTCTTT. This gives the protein CASSPRKGRAFF.

This sequence joins TRBV18 and TRBJ2-7; tentative D call: TRBD2 (5 bases). V gave up 4 bases and J gave up 0 bases, with 13 bases separating them. This CDR3 contains 15 residues. CDR1 and CDR2 (germline): KGHSH, LQKENI. Here the CDR3 reads CASSLQAVVSYEQYF. The CDR3 DNA reads as TGTGCCAGCTCACTTCAAGCGGTGGTCTCCTACGAGCAGTACTTC.

This clone was recorded once. The rearrangement links TRBV15 to TRBJ1-1, with 11 bases fitting TRBD1. CDR3 length equals 14 residues. V shed 1 base, J shed 8 bases, and the junction held 3 bases outside the gene matches. Germline-derived CDR1 and CDR2 are LNHNV and YYDKDF (reference sequence). CDR3 coding DNA: TGTGCCACCAGCAGAGGGGGACAGGGGGTAGAAGCTTTCTTT. It is translated as CATSRGGQGVEAFF.

The chain links TRBV7-2 to TRBJ1-1, with 7 bases aligning to TRBD1. This CDR3 comprises 15 residues. J lost 4 bases, V lost 5 bases, and 10 bases had no gene match. Germline V gene lookup returns CDR1 SGHTA and CDR2 FQGNSA. CDR3 nucleotide sequence: TGTGCCAGCAGCCCACGTACAGGGGACGGCACTGAAGCTTTCTTT. This codes for CASSPRTGDGTEAFF.

The rearrangement joins TRBV4-1 to TRBJ2-3; 14 positions agree with TRBD2. CDR1 is MGHRA, CDR2 YSYEKL, per germline. The CDR3 is 21 residues long. V gave up 0 bases and J gave up 2 bases; unmatched junction bases: 13. CDR3 sequence reads: CASSQEISGTSGRGTTDTQYF. For the CDR3, the DNA is TGCGCCAGCAGCCAAGAGATCTCCGGGACTAGCGGGAGAGGAACCACAGATACGCAGTATTTT.

The V call is TRBV30, the J call TRBJ2-6; 7 bases match TRBD1. The CDR3 runs to 17 residues. V gave up 4 bases and J gave up 0 bases; unmatched junction bases: 9. Germline CDR1 is GTSNPN and CDR2 is SVGIG (reference sequence). In DNA form, the CDR3 reads TGTGCCTGGATCCGGGACAGAGCAAACTCTGGGGCCAACGTCCTGACTTTC. As protein: CAWIRDRANSGANVLTF.

The chain has TRBV11-2 and TRBJ2-4; 8 bases agree with TRBD1. The CDR3 length is 14 residues. Germline V gene lookup returns CDR1 SGHAT and CDR2 FQNNGV. Trimming removed 5 bases from V and 7 bases from J; junction bases left unmatched: 7. DNA of the CDR3: TGTGCCAGCAGCCGGACAGGGATTGCGAACATTCAGTACTTC. Translated: CASSRTGIANIQYF.

The gene calls are TRBV7-6 and TRBJ2-5, with 7 nucleotides matching TRBD2. The CDR3 spans 15 residues. J lost 5 bases, V lost 4 bases, and 10 bases had no gene match. Germline-derived CDR1 and CDR2 are SGHVS and FNYEAQ. The CDR3 nucleotides read TGTGCCAGCAGCTCGAATGGCCAGGGAGGGGAGACCCAGTACTTC. As protein: CASSSNGQGGETQYF.

The chain combines TRBV27 with TRBJ1-1, with 7 bases lining up with TRBD1. V lost 5 bases and J lost 0; bases outside the gene matches: 9. Per the germline V gene, CDR1 is MNHEY and CDR2 is SMNVEV (reference sequence). The CDR3 length is 16 residues. CDR3: CASSPPPGQLNTEAFF. CDR3 DNA: TGTGCCAGCAGTCCACCCCCGGGACAGTTGAACACTGAAGCTTTCTTT.

The chain uses TRBV6-5 and TRBJ1-1; D may be TRBD1 (5 bases). Trimming cost V 2 bases and J 4 bases, with 8 bases left between them. The CDR3 contains 13 residues. The germline V gene encodes CDR1 MNHEY and CDR2 SVGAGI. CDR3 region: CASSYSRGTEAFF. The CDR3 bases are TGTGCCAGCAGTTACAGTAGGGGCACTGAAGCTTTCTTT.

The rearrangement joins TRBV28 to TRBJ2-7; 7 bases fit TRBD1. The CDR3 contains 15 residues. The V gene's germline CDR1 is MDHEN and CDR2 SYDVKM. V trimming: 6 bases; J trimming: 1 base; junction bases outside the gene matches: 9. The CDR3 DNA reads TGTGCCAGCAGAAGAGGGACAGCTCAATCCTACGAGCAGTACTTC. Protein product: CASRRGTAQSYEQYF.

This sequence joins TRBV28 and TRBJ1-3; 7 bases fit TRBD1. Germline V gives CDR1 MDHEN, CDR2 SYDVKM. V shed 4 bases, J shed 0 bases, and the junction held 3 bases outside the gene matches. This CDR3 has 15 amino acids. The CDR3 region has the DNA TGTGCCAGCAGTTGGGACAGTCTCTCTGGAAACACCATATATTTT. This sequence encodes CASSWDSLSGNTIYF.

The CDR3 here is CASSLLGANVLTF. Written as DNA, the CDR3 is TGTGCCAGCAGCCTGCTTGGGGCCAACGTCCTGACTTTC. This chain links TRBV7-3 with TRBJ2-6; D gene unclear. Germline values: CDR1 SGHTA, CDR2 FQGTGA. CDR3 length: 13 amino acids. Trimming took off 5 bases at V and 3 bases at J, with 5 bases between the two ends.

V and J are TRBV7-3 and TRBJ2-3; 10 bases line up with TRBD2. Germline V CDR1 and CDR2: SGHTA, FQGTGA. This CDR3 contains 15 residues. Losses at the gene ends were 5 bases for V and 4 bases for J; bases not matched to a gene: 6. In nucleotides, the CDR3 is TGTGCCAGCAGCACAGCGGGAGGGCCTGCAGATACGCAGTATTTT. It encodes CASSTAGGPADTQYF.

This clone has just a few counts. CDR3 bases: TGCGCCAGCAGCAGGCAGGTGGCAGATACGCAGTATTTT. This gives the protein CASSRQVADTQYF. V and J are TRBV5-1 and TRBJ2-3; no firm D call. The V gene lost 4 bases and the J gene lost 4 bases, with 10 bases spanning the gap. There are 13 residues in the CDR3. Germline loops: CDR1 SGHRS, CDR2 YFSETQ.

V is TRBV5-1 and J is TRBJ2-3, with D tentatively TRBD1 (5 bases). CDR1 SGHRS and CDR2 YFSETQ come from the germline V gene. V was pared by 0 bases and J by 4 bases, with 6 bases between. The CDR3 runs to 13 residues. The CDR3 DNA reads as TGCGCCAGCAGCTTGGAGGGGTCAGATACGCAGTATTTT. It specifies CASSLEGSDTQYF.